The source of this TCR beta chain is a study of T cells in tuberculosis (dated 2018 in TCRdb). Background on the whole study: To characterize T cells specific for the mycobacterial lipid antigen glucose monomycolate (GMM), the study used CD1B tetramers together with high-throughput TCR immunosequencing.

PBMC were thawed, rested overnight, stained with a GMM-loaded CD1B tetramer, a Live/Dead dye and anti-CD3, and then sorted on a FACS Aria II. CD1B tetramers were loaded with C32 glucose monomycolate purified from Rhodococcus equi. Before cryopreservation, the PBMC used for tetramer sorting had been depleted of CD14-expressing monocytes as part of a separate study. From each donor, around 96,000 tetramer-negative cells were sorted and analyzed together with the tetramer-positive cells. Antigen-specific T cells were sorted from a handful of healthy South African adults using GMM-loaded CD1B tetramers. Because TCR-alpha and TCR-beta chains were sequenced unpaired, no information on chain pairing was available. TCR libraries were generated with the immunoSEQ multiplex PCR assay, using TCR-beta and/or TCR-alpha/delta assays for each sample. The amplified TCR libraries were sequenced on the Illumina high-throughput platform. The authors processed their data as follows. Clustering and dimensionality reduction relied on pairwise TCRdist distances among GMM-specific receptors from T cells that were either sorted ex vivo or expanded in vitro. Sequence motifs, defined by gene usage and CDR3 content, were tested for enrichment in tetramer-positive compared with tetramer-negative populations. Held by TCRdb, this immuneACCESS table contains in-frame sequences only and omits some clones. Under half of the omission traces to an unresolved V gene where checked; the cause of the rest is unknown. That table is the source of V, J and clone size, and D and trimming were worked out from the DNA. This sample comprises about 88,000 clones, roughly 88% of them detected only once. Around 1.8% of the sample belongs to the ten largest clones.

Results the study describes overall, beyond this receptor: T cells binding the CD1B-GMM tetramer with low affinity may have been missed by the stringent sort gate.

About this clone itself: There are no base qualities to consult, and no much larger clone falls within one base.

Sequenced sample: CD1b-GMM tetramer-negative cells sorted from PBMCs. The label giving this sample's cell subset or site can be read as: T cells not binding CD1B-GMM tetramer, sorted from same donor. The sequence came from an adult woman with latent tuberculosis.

The CDR3 loop reads CASSFVGQGSSDEQFF. In nucleotide form, the sequence is TGTGCCAGCAGTTTTGTTGGGCAGGGGTCCTCAGATGAGCAGTTCTTC. Recombination connected TRBV27 to TRBJ2-1; tentative D gene TRBD1, with 6 bases matching. Inclusive of the bounding cysteine and phenylalanine, the CDR3 is 16 residues long. Kept here is only the CDR3 DNA, which spans 48 bases and is read in frame from base 1. V loses 3 bases, J loses 8 bases, and the germline ends lie 20 bases apart. Based on the germline V gene (reference sequence), the CDR1 and CDR2 sequences are MNHEY and SMNVEV.